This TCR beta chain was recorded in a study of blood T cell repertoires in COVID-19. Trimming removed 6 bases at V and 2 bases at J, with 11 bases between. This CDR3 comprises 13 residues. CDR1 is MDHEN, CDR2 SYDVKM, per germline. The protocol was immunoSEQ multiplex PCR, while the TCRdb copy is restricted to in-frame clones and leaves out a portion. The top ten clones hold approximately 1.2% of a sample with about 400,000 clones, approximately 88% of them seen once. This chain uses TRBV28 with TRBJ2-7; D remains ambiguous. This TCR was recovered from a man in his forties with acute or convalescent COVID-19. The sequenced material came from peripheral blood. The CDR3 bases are TGTGCCAGCAGATTAGACACGACCTACGAGCAGTACTTC. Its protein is CASRLDTTYEQYF.